A selection of T cell receptor beta chains follows, all from one sample in a study of CD8 T cells in Susac syndrome. MiXCR was run by TCRdb on the immunoSEQ multiplex PCR reads, yielding one entry per CDR3 protein. The data hold under 150,000 distinct CDR3 sequences, with around nine tenths observed a single time. Sequenced input: CD8+ T cells from PBMCs. The origin of the receptors is a human donor with multiple sclerosis. CDR3s include the opening cysteine and the closing phenylalanine or tryptophan. The D gene is left open where the match is weak.

d_gene	len	j_gene	v_gene	CDR3aa	CDR3nt
-	13	TRBJ1-1	TRBV30	CAWSVDNNSEAFF	TGTGCCTGGAGTGTGGACAATAACTCTGAAGCTTTCTTT
-	12	TRBJ1-5	TRBV27	CASSDSNQPQHF	TGTGCCAGCAGTGATAGCAATCAGCCCCAGCATTTT
-	12	TRBJ2-1	TRBV2	CASMKEYNEQFF	TGTGCCAGCATGAAGGAGTACAATGAGCAGTTCTTC
TRBD1	15	TRBJ1-2	TRBV13	CASSSRTGAGRGYTF	TGTGCCAGCAGCTCCCGGACAGGGGCAGGAAGGGGCTACACCTTC
-	12	TRBJ2-7	TRBV7-9	CASSQVRHEQYF	TGTGCCAGCAGCCAAGTTAGGCACGAGCAGTACTTC
-	15	TRBJ2-7	TRBV27	CASSSLTGDGYEQYF	TGTGCCAGCAGTTCCTTAACAGGAGATGGCTACGAGCAGTACTTC
TRBD1	15	TRBJ2-1	TRBV12-3/TRBV12-4	CASTLTGQGAREQFF	TGTGCCAGCACCCTAACCGGGCAGGGGGCACGCGAGCAGTTCTTC
TRBD1	17	TRBJ2-6	TRBV28	CASSLYQGALGANVLTF	TGTGCCAGCAGTTTATACCAGGGGGCGCTTGGGGCCAACGTCCTGACTTTC
TRBD1	17	TRBJ1-3	TRBV4-3	CASSQTDRLTSGNTIYF	TGCGCCAGCAGCCAAACGGACAGGCTAACCTCTGGAAACACCATATATTTT
TRBD2	15	TRBJ2-1	TRBV4-1	CASSQTSGDPNEQFF	TGCGCCAGCAGCCAAACTAGCGGGGACCCCAATGAGCAGTTCTTC
-	15	TRBJ2-5	TRBV4-1	CASSQRVLPGETQYF	TGCGCCAGCAGCCAAAGAGTCCTACCCGGGGAGACCCAGTACTTC
-	12	TRBJ2-7	TRBV12-5	CASGSHSHEQYF	TGTGCTAGTGGTTCGCACTCCCACGAGCAGTACTTC
-	15	TRBJ2-1	TRBV27	CASSSTGGGYNEQFF	TGTGCCAGCAGTTCCACAGGGGGGGGCTACAATGAGCAGTTCTTC
-	13	TRBJ2-7	TRBV20-1	CSQRGTNSYEQYF	TGCTCCCAAAGGGGGACGAACTCCTACGAGCAGTACTTC